This T cell receptor beta chain was profiled in a study of blood T cell repertoires in COVID-19. On the study more broadly: From the United States, Italy and Spain came samples of acute and convalescent COVID-19. The analysed material was cDNA or gDNA that came from T cells, B-cell-depleted T cells, or PBMCs.

V gave up 0 bases and J gave up 7 bases, with 15 bases separating them. This CDR3 spans 15 amino acids. CDR1 LNHDA and CDR2 SQIVND come from the germline V gene (reference sequence). Per the study methods: Estimated nucleated cell counts came from reference gene primer amplification. This table comes from immunoSEQ multiplex PCR, and its TCRdb copy is limited to in-frame clones, with some not included. Clonal size and the V and J genes are those of that table, whereas D and trimming came from the DNA. The sample comprises about 120,000 clones, around 89% of which are singletons, and approximately 19% rests with the top ten.

V usage is TRBV19 and J usage is TRBJ1-2; D remains unclear. The TCR sequence derives from a human donor with acute or convalescent COVID-19. The donor label of this sample is uncertain. The sample comprised peripheral blood. This CDR3 is CASSIDSYAGSGYTF. CDR3 nucleotides: TGTGCCAGTAGTATAGATTCTTATGCAGGCTCTGGCTACACCTTC.